The 21 T cell receptor beta chains below come from one sample, sequenced in a study of immune reconstitution after stem cell transplant in scleroderma. One entry per CDR3 protein results from TCRdb running MiXCR on the RT-PCR reads. The sample gives about 5,600 distinct CDR3 sequences, less than 10% of which show up once; 10% is in the top ten. This sample was taken before or after autologous hematopoietic stem cell transplantation (not recorded which). Receptors originate from a male donor with systemic sclerosis.

This clonotype was recorded a few times. The genes are TRBV3-1 and TRBJ2-7; no definite D call. CDR3 size: 18 residues. The ends were cut back, 1 base at V and 0 bases at J, with 19 bases in the middle. Looked up from germline, CDR1 is LGHDT and CDR2 is YNNKEL (reference sequence). The CDR3 loop is CASSQVPIVAQTSYEQYF. Written as DNA, the CDR3 is TGTGCCAGCAGCCAAGTCCCCATAGTCGCACAGACCTCCTACGAGCAGTACTTC.

The genes are TRBV20-1 and TRBJ2-7, with a tentative D call TRBD2 (6 bases). With 6 bases removed from V and 0 bases from J, the gap between germline ends came to 12 bases. The CDR3 is 13 amino acids. Germline lookup yields CDR1 DFQATT and CDR2 SNEGSKA (reference sequence). CDR3 loop: CSADAGSSYEQYF. CDR3 nucleotides: TGCAGTGCAGATGCGGGGAGCTCCTACGAGCAGTACTTC.

This clonotype was observed a few times. The V and J genes are TRBV5-6 and TRBJ2-7, with 7 bases matching TRBD2. Germline V lookup: CDR1 SGHDT, CDR2 YYEEEE. Trimming at V came to 2 bases and at J to 3 bases, leaving 8 bases not matched to a gene. CDR3 length equals 15 residues. The CDR3 DNA reads as TGTGCCAGCAGCTTTGAACGACTAGCAGACTACGAGCAGTACTTC. It encodes CASSFERLADYEQYF. The complete variable domain, with remaining parts taken from reference TRBV5-6 and TRBJ2-7, reads DAGVTQSPTHLIKTRGQQVTLRCSPKSGHDTVSWYQQALGQGPQFIFQYYEEEERQRGNFPDRFSGHQFPNYSSELNVNALLLGDSALYLCASSFERLADYEQYFGPGTRLTVT.

By frequency in the sample, this clonotype is medium-sized. The gene calls are TRBV5-1 and TRBJ1-1, with D unclear. This CDR3 region has 11 residues. V was trimmed by 4 bases and J by 6 bases, leaving 7 bases between them. The germline V gene has CDR1 SGHRS and CDR2 YFSETQ. The CDR3: CASSRDAEAFF. In DNA, the CDR3 is TGCGCCAGCAGCCGGGATGCTGAAGCTTTCTTT.

As concerns this clonotype: One junction end disagrees with the germline gene, perhaps due to a read error. V is TRBV4-3 and J is TRBJ2-2, with 10 bases matching TRBD2. The germline CDR1 and CDR2 sequences are LGHNA and YSLEER. CDR3 length: 16 amino acids. CDR3 bases: TGCGCCAGCGGCCAAGATTGGGGACTAGCGCCCGGGGAGCTGTTTTTT. Protein: CASGQDWGLAPGELFF.

By sample share, this clonotype is medium-sized. The chain joins TRBV7-2 to TRBJ2-5; 12 bases fit TRBD2. The CDR3 is 18 amino acids. The V gene's germline CDR1 is SGHTA and CDR2 FQGNSA. Trimming at V came to 5 bases and at J to 5 bases, leaving 15 bases not matched to a gene. The CDR3 DNA reads as TGTGCCAGCAGCACGCATGCCCCTCCTAGCGGGGGGGCGGAGACCCAGTACTTC. It translates to CASSTHAPPSGGAETQYF.

In its sample, this clonotype was seen a few times. This chain joins TRBV29-1 and TRBJ2-5; D is unclear. The CDR3 contains 16 residues. From germline, CDR1 is SQVTM and CDR2 ANQGSEA. Trimming removed 0 bases at V and 5 bases at J, with 19 bases between. As DNA, the CDR3 is TGCAGCGTTGAAGATGTGCAGGTCCCTTTGGGGGAGACCCAGTACTTC. Translated: CSVEDVQVPLGETQYF.

The V and J genes are TRBV12-3 or TRBV12-4 and TRBJ1-1; no clear D. The CDR3 runs 11 residues. The ends were cut back, 2 bases at V and 10 bases at J, with 8 bases in the middle. The CDR3, as DNA: TGTGCCAGCAGTTTAAGAGGGCTAGCTTTCTTT. Its translation: CASSLRGLAFF.

This clonotype has only a few counts. The V gene is TRBV6-5, the J gene TRBJ2-1, with D perhaps being TRBD1 or TRBD2 (5 bases each). V was pared by 8 bases and J by 2 bases, with 10 bases between. Germline V CDR1 and CDR2: MNHEY, SVGAGI. The CDR3 covers 13 residues. CDR3 nucleotides: TGTGCCAGCGGGGGAAACCCCTACAATGAGCAGTTCTTC. Translated: CASGGNPYNEQFF.

The chain recombines TRBV12-3 or TRBV12-4 with TRBJ1-2; D ambiguous. V was trimmed by 5 bases and J by 1 base, leaving 5 bases between them. The CDR3 length is 12 residues. The CDR3, as DNA: TGTGCCAGCAGTCAGATTAACTATGGCTACACCTTC. Residues: CASSQINYGYTF.

Relative to its sample, this clonotype is medium-sized (0.01 to 0.1%). This chain joins TRBV6-2 or TRBV6-3 and TRBJ2-3; 7 positions agree with TRBD2. The CDR3 has 14 amino acids. CDR1 and CDR2 from the germline V gene are MNHEY and SVGEGT. V lost 8 bases, J lost 4 bases, and 9 bases stayed unmatched. CDR3 DNA: TGTGCCAGCTCGGGGGAGGGGAGCCCAGATACGCAGTATTTT. Its protein product is CASSGEGSPDTQYF.

Only a few counts were recorded for this clonotype. The chain employs TRBV18 and TRBJ1-5; D gene unclear. V lost 0 bases to trimming and J lost 0 bases, with 12 bases between them. CDR1 is KGHSH, CDR2 LQKENI, per germline. The CDR3 has 17 residues. The CDR3 region is CASSPPMSGSSNQPQHF. In DNA, the CDR3 is TGTGCCAGCTCACCACCGATGTCGGGGTCTAGCAATCAGCCCCAGCATTTT.

This clonotype was observed a handful of times. The gene calls are TRBV25-1 and TRBJ1-1; unclear D gene. Germline V lookup: CDR1 MGHDK, CDR2 SYGVNS. V was cut by 6 bases and J by 3 bases, with 14 bases left in between. The CDR3 spans 14 residues. The CDR3 sequence is CASSPLQTHTEAFF. CDR3 bases: TGTGCCAGCAGCCCCCTTCAGACGCACACTGAAGCTTTCTTT. Combining the CDR3 with reference TRBV25-1 and TRBJ1-1 gives the whole variable domain EADIYQTPRYLVIGTGKKITLECSQTMGHDKMYWYQQDPGMELHLIHYSYGVNSTEKGDLSSESTVSRIRTEHFPLTLESARPSHTSQYLCASSPLQTHTEAFFGQGTRLTVV.

This sequence joins TRBV20-1 and TRBJ2-7; D uncertain. The CDR3 has 13 amino acids. Germline V gives CDR1 DFQATT, CDR2 SNEGSKA (reference sequence). The DNA for the CDR3 is TGCACCCCAACGGGTCCAAGCTCCTACGAGCAGTACTTC. Its translation is CTPTGPSSYEQYF.

This clonotype rates as medium-sized. This chain connects TRBV18 to TRBJ2-5, with a weak D call TRBD1 (6 bases). Germline CDR1 is KGHSH and CDR2 is LQKENI. Trimming shortened V by 4 bases and J by 3 bases, and 12 bases separated the two germline ends. There are 14 residues in the CDR3. The CDR3 bases are TGTGCCAGCTCACGAAGGGGGACGGAAGAGACCCAGTACTTC. This translates into CASSRRGTEETQYF.

This sequence joins TRBV5-1 and TRBJ2-1, with D possibly being TRBD2 (7 bases). This CDR3 is 14 amino acids long. V was pared by 3 bases and J by 2 bases, with 9 bases between. Germline CDR1 SGHRS, CDR2 YFSETQ. CDR3: CASSWGGPYNEQFF. In DNA form, the CDR3 reads TGCGCCAGCAGCTGGGGGGGGCCCTACAATGAGCAGTTCTTC.

In its sample, this clonotype is medium-sized (0.01 to 0.1%). The chain carries TRBV29-1 and TRBJ2-3; 7 bases agree with TRBD2. V gave up 8 bases and J gave up 3 bases; unmatched junction bases: 17. This CDR3 has 16 residues. CDR1 is SQVTM and CDR2 is ANQGSEA in the germline V gene. The CDR3 region has the DNA TGCAGCTCTAAGGGCTCGAGCGGGGCTGGGACAGATACGCAGTATTTT. Amino acids: CSSKGSSGAGTDTQYF.

This clonotype showed up just a few times. Since a much larger clone is just one base distant, this may be a read error. The gene calls are TRBV6-1 and TRBJ2-5; 9 nucleotides align to TRBD2. This CDR3 has 17 amino acids. Germline lookup yields CDR1 MNHNS and CDR2 SASEGT. The V and J ends lost 11 bases and 4 bases, in that order; junction bases with no gene match: 20. In nucleotides, the CDR3 is TGTGCCGGCACCCCGGGAAGTAGCGGGAGCCCCCGAGAGACCCAGTACTTC. It translates to CAGTPGSSGSPRETQYF.

This clonotype was counted between two and nine times. Here the CDR3 reads CASSPRAGPWEQFF. CDR3 nucleotides: TGTGCCAGCAGCCCGCGAGCGGGGCCATGGGAGCAGTTCTTC. The chain employs TRBV13 and TRBJ2-1, with 7 bases lining up with TRBD2. The J segment lost 10 bases and the V segment lost 5 bases, leaving 11 bases of the junction unmatched. Per germline, CDR1 PRHDT and CDR2 FYEKMQ (reference sequence). CDR3 length: 14 amino acids.

V usage is TRBV7-6 and J usage is TRBJ2-6; 10 bases align to TRBD1. Germline CDR1 reads SGHVS; CDR2 reads FNYEAQ. V shed 4 bases and J 0 bases; nucleotides not matched to a gene: 0. The CDR3 spans 16 residues. The CDR3 protein is CASSWDRGSGANVLTF. CDR3 sequence (DNA): TGTGCCAGCAGCTGGGACAGGGGCTCTGGGGCCAACGTCCTGACTTTC.

This clonotype was counted only a few times. This sequence joins TRBV7-2 and TRBJ2-5; D remains unclear. CDR3 length equals 15 residues. Germline loops: CDR1 SGHTA, CDR2 FQGNSA. V was cut by 5 bases and J by 1 base, with 14 bases left in between. The DNA of the CDR3 is TGTGCCAGCAGCCAACAAACCGGGTCCCAAGAGACCCAGTACTTC. It yields the protein CASSQQTGSQETQYF.